The entry below describes one TCR beta chain. The data were obtained in a study of yellow fever vaccine responses in identical twins. Germline V gene data show CDR1 as SGDLS and CDR2 as YYNGEE. The CDR3 is 13 amino acids. The V gene lost 6 bases and the J gene lost 0 bases, with 7 bases spanning the gap. TCRdb recomputed calls from the RT-PCR reads with MiXCR, one row per CDR3 protein. In the table there are 2,500 to 3,000 distinct CDR3 sequences, 87% of which are singletons. The sample in question was T cells from blood (PBMCs), unsorted or a sorted subset (not recorded which), obtained before or after yellow fever vaccination (not recorded which). The TCR sequence derives from a female donor who received the yellow fever vaccine. V usage is TRBV9 and J usage is TRBJ1-3; D uncertain. Here the CDR3 reads CASTSSSGNTIYF. For the CDR3, the DNA is TGTGCCAGCACTTCTAGCTCTGGAAACACCATATATTTT.